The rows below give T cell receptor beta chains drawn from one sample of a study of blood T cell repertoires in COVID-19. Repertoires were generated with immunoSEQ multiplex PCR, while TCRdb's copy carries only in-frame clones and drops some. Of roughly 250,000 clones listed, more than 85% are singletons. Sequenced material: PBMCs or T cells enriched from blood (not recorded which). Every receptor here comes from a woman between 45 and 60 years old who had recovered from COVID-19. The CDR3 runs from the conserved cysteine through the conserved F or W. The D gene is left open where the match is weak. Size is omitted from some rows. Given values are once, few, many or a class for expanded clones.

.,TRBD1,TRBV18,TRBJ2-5,TGTGCCAGCTCACCACTTTACACTGGGACAGCCCAAGAGACCCAGTACTTC,CASSPLYTGTAQETQYF
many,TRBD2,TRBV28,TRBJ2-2,TGTGCCAGCAGTTTAAGTGGCCGGGAGGGAGTCGGGGAGCTGTTTTTT,CASSLSGREGVGELFF
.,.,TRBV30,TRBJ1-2,TGTGCCTGGAGTGCACAGGGCGGTTACACCTTC,CAWSAQGGYTF
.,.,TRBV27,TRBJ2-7,TGTGCCAGCAGGAAAAAGGGGGACCCCTGGATTGCAGCCTACGAGCAGTACTTC,CASRKKGDPWIAAYEQYF
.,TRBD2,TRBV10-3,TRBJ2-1,TGTGCCATCAGGACTAGCGGATTTGACGATGAGCAGTTCTTC,CAIRTSGFDDEQFF
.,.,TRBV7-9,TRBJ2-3,TGTGCCAGCAGCTTAGGTGGGCCTAGCACAGATACGCAGTATTTT,CASSLGGPSTDTQYF
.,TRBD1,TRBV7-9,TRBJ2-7,TGTGCCAGCAGCTTAACCACCCGGGACAGCTACGAGCAGTACTTC,CASSLTTRDSYEQYF
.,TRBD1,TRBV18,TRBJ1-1,TGTGCCAGCTCACCGTTCAGGACAGGGACTGAAGCTTTCTTT,CASSPFRTGTEAFF
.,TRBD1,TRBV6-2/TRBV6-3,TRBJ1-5,TGTGCCAGCAGTAACCACCCGGGACAGGGGTTCCGTCAGCCCCAGCATTTT,CASSNHPGQGFRQPQHF
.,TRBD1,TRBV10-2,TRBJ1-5,TGCGCCAGCTGTTTACAGGGGAATCAGCCCCAGCATTTT,CASCLQGNQPQHF
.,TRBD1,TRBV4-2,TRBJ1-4,TGTGCCAGCAGCCGTCCCTCTCGGGACAGAGGGGAAAAACTGTTTTTT,CASSRPSRDRGEKLFF
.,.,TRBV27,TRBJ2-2,TGTGCCACGGGATATCTGGGAGGTACCGGGGAGCTGTTTTTT,CATGYLGGTGELFF
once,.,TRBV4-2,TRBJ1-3,TGTGCCAGCAGCCACGAGGGTTTCTCTGGAAACACCATATATTTT,CASSHEGFSGNTIYF
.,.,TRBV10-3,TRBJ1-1,TGTGCCATCAGATTGGCAAATGAAGCTTTCTTT,CAIRLANEAFF
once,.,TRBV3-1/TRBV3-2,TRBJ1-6,TGTGCCAGCAGCCAAGGACAGCCTAGGGCTAATTCACCCCTCCACTTT,CASSQGQPRANSPLHF
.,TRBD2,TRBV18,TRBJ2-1,TGTGCCAGCTCACCACCGGGACAGAGACCTACTAGCGGGAGGGTTGAGCAGTTCTTC,CASSPPGQRPTSGRVEQFF
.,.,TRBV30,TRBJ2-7,TGTGCCTGGAGTGTACTACGTCTGGACGAGCAGTACTTC,CAWSVLRLDEQYF
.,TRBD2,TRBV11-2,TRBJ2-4,TGTGCCAGCAGCTTAGGGCGGGGGGCCAAAAACATTCAGTACTTC,CASSLGRGAKNIQYF
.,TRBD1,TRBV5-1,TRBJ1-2,TGCGCCAGCAGCTTGGGGACAGGGTATAACGGCTACACCTTC,CASSLGTGYNGYTF
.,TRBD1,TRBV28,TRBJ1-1,TGTGCCAGCAGTTCCAGGGGGCCGGGAAAAACTGAAGCTTTCTTT,CASSSRGPGKTEAFF
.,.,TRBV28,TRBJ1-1,TGTGCCAGCAGAGCTACCGGGACAAAATTCGAGGTAGCTTTCTTT,CASRATGTKFEVAFF
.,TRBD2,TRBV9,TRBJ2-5,TGTGCCAGCAGCCCGAGGACAGGGACTAGCGAGCAAGAGACCCAGTACTTC,CASSPRTGTSEQETQYF
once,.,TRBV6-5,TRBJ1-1,TGTGCCAGCAGTCGCGGTCAAACAGGGAACACTGAAGCTTTCTTT,CASSRGQTGNTEAFF
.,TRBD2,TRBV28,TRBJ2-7,TGTGCCAGCACCCCTTGGGAGACTAGCGGACGCTCCTACGAGCAGTACTTC,CASTPWETSGRSYEQYF
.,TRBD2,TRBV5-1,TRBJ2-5,TGCGCCAGCAGCTTGGTTGGGACTAGCGGTCTCCAAGAGACCCAGTACTTC,CASSLVGTSGLQETQYF
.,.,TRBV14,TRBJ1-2,TGTGCCAGCAGCCAAGATAGGAGATTAGGCTACACCTTC,CASSQDRRLGYTF
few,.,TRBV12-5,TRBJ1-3,TGTGCTAGTGGTTCGGACACAGGAAACACCATATATTTT,CASGSDTGNTIYF
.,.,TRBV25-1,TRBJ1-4,TGTGCCAGCAGTGAATTCCGAACAGGGATTGCTAATGAAAAACTGTTTTTT,CASSEFRTGIANEKLFF
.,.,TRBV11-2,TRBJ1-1,TGTGCCAGCAGCTTATCAGGGAACATGAACACTGAAGCTTTCTTT,CASSLSGNMNTEAFF
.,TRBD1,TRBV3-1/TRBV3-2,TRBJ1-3,TGTGCCAGCAGCCAACGACAGGGGGGAAGCACCATATATTTT,CASSQRQGGSTIYF
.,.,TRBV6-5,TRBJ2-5,TGTGCCAGCAGTTACGGCCTTCGTGGCAGCCAAGAGACCCAGTACTTC,CASSYGLRGSQETQYF
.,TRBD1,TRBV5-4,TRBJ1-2,TGTGCCAGCAGAGACCGGGACAGGGGGTTCCATGGCTACACCTTC,CASRDRDRGFHGYTF
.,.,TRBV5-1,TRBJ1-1,TGCGCCAGCAGCTTGGTTCGGGGTGGAGACACTGAAGCTTTCTTT,CASSLVRGGDTEAFF
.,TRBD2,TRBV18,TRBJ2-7,TGTGCCAGCTCACCACCAGCGGGAGGGCCGTACGAGCAGTACTTC,CASSPPAGGPYEQYF
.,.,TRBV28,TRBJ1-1,TGTGCCAGCAGTTTACGAGTTCTTGGGAACACTGAAGCTTTCTTT,CASSLRVLGNTEAFF
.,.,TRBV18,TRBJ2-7,TGTGCCAGCTCACGAAATGAGCGGGCCTACGAGCAGTACTTC,CASSRNERAYEQYF
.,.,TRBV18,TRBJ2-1,TGTGCCAGCTCCTTATGGGGGTCAGGGGAGTTCTTC,CASSLWGSGEFF
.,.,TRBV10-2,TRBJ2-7,TGCGCCAGCAGTGAGGATCGGGGAGAGAAGTACGAGCAGTACTTC,CASSEDRGEKYEQYF
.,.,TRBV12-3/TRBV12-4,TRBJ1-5,TGTGCCAGCAGTTTAGGGAGTAATCAGCCCCAGCATTTT,CASSLGSNQPQHF